The 21 T cell receptor beta chains below come from one sample, sequenced in a study of OX40 agonist ivuxolimab in advanced cancers. Generated by immunoSEQ multiplex PCR, the TCRdb table keeps only in-frame clones and is missing some. Among around 56,000 clones, around 90% were seen once, and the ten largest hold over 8.5%. Sequenced here: CD4+ or CD8+ T cells sorted from blood, sampled in a trial of the OX40 agonist ivuxolimab. These receptors all come from an adult with an advanced solid tumor such as melanoma, head and neck, liver or kidney cancer.

In its sample, this clone was seen a few times. The chain joins TRBV5-4 to TRBJ2-1; 10 bases are shared with TRBD1. The germline gives CDR1 SGHNT, CDR2 YYREEE (reference sequence). This CDR3 comprises 15 residues. V lost 4 bases to trimming and J lost 6 bases; unmatched junction nucleotides: 7. CDR3 amino acids: CASSNPGQGINEQFF. Here the CDR3 DNA reads TGTGCCAGCAGCAACCCGGGACAGGGGATCAATGAGCAGTTCTTC.

This clone appeared once. This chain uses TRBV7-6 with TRBJ2-5; D possibly corresponds to TRBD2 (6 bases). Looked up from germline, CDR1 is SGHVS and CDR2 is FNYEAQ. The V and J ends lost 5 bases and 4 bases respectively, with 17 bases between them. The CDR3 is 15 residues long. In DNA form, the CDR3 reads TGTGCCAGCAGCCCCCGCGAGAGGGGAGGAGAGACCCAGTACTTC. It codes for CASSPRERGGETQYF.

The V gene is TRBV7-7, the J gene TRBJ2-3, with D possibly being TRBD2 (6 bases). Germline CDR1 is SSHAT and CDR2 is FNYEAQ (reference sequence). Trimming pared 0 bases from V and 5 bases from J, leaving 6 bases between. This CDR3 region has 13 residues. CDR3: CASSLASGDTQYF. Here the CDR3 DNA reads TGTGCCAGCAGCTTAGCTAGCGGAGATACGCAGTATTTT. Together with reference TRBV7-7 and TRBJ2-3, the CDR3 gives the full variable domain: GAGVSQSPRYKVTKRGQDVTLRCDPISSHATLYWYQQALGQGPEFLTYFNYEAQPDKSGLPSDRFSAERPEGSISTLTIQRTEQRDSAMYRCASSLASGDTQYFGPGTRLTVL.

The chain uses TRBV2 and TRBJ2-3; TRBD2 agrees at 10 bases. CDR3 length: 15 residues. Per the germline V gene, CDR1 is SNHLY and CDR2 is FYNNEI. Trimming cost V 5 bases and J 2 bases; bases outside gene matches: 4. As DNA, the CDR3 is TGTGCCAGCAGTCAACTAGCGGGATACACAGATACGCAGTATTTT. Protein sequence: CASSQLAGYTDTQYF.

V and J are TRBV6-5 and TRBJ1-4; D remains unclear. The CDR3 runs 11 residues. Germline V CDR1 and CDR2: MNHEY, SVGAGI. Trimming took off 8 bases at V and 8 bases at J, with 9 bases between the two ends. In DNA form, the CDR3 reads TGTGCCAGCTATTCGGGGGAAAAACTGTTTTTT. Amino acid sequence: CASYSGEKLFF.

A single count supports this clone. J is TRBJ2-7 and V is TRBV6-6; D possibly corresponds to TRBD1 (5 bases). Trimming left V 5 bases short and J 0 bases short, with 5 bases between. From germline, CDR1 is MNHNY and CDR2 SVGAGI (reference sequence). This CDR3 is 12 amino acids long. This CDR3 is CASSDSSYEQYF. The CDR3 DNA sequence: TGTGCCAGCAGTGACAGCTCCTACGAGCAGTACTTC.

The V gene is TRBV5-4, the J gene TRBJ2-2; no clear D gene. CDR3 length: 12 residues. V shed 2 bases and J shed 7 bases, with 6 bases lying between them. Germline loops: CDR1 SGHNT, CDR2 YYREEE (reference sequence). CDR3 in amino acids: CASSFHGGELFF. Written as DNA, the CDR3 is TGTGCCAGCAGCTTTCATGGCGGGGAGCTGTTTTTT.

This clone was counted between two and nine times. The chain is built from TRBV4-3 and TRBJ2-1, with a weak D call TRBD1 (5 bases). Germline V gene sequence: CDR1 LGHNA, CDR2 YSLEER. This CDR3 has 15 amino acids. V was cut by 0 bases and J by 8 bases, with 14 bases left in between. This CDR3 is CASSQDRVGEYEQFF. DNA for the CDR3: TGCGCCAGCAGCCAAGATAGAGTAGGGGAATATGAGCAGTTCTTC.

The chain has TRBV29-1 and TRBJ2-6; 7 bases fit TRBD1. The CDR3 length is 17 residues. V shed 2 bases, J shed 6 bases, and the junction held 13 bases outside the gene matches. Germline V gene lookup returns CDR1 SQVTM and CDR2 ANQGSEA. In DNA, the CDR3 is TGCAGCGTTGAAATACGGGACAGCGAGTGGGAGGCCAACGTCCTGACTTTC. It is translated as CSVEIRDSEWEANVLTF.

This chain links TRBV2 with TRBJ2-1, with 9 bases aligning to TRBD1. The CDR3 consists of 14 residues. Germline values: CDR1 SNHLY, CDR2 FYNNEI. J was trimmed by 4 bases and V by 6 bases; bases with no gene match: 4. In DNA form, the CDR3 reads TGTGCCAGCAGAACCGGGACAGGGTACAATGAGCAGTTCTTC. It codes for CASRTGTGYNEQFF.

The rearrangement links TRBV7-7 to TRBJ2-1; D might be TRBD1 (6 bases). Looked up from germline, CDR1 is SSHAT and CDR2 is FNYEAQ (reference sequence). The CDR3 sequence is 16 residues long. Trimming removed 6 bases from V and 0 bases from J, with 15 bases in between. CDR3 DNA sequence: TGTGCCAGCAGTCACACGCAGGACAGCTCCTACAATGAGCAGTTCTTC. This sequence encodes CASSHTQDSSYNEQFF.

On this clone: The junction shows a germline mismatch at one end, possibly a read error. The chain joins TRBV4-1 to TRBJ2-7, with a tentative D call TRBD2 (5 bases). Germline-derived CDR1 and CDR2 are MGHRA and YSYEKL. This CDR3 is built from 13 residues. DNA of the CDR3: TGCGCCAGCAGCCAAGGAGGGTCCTCCGAGCAGTACTTC. It specifies CASSQGGSSEQYF.

This clone is a singleton in its sample. This sequence joins TRBV7-5 and TRBJ1-3; no DNA check was done on the table's D call, TRBD1. TRBV7-5 is given as a pseudogene. The CDR3 runs 17 residues. CDR3: CVRSLAGADVAGNTIYF. Written as DNA, the CDR3 is TGTGTCAGAAGCTTAGCAGGGGCTGATGTGGCTGGAAACACCATATATTTT.

This clone was recorded only once. The chain employs TRBV7-6 and TRBJ1-1; D is undetermined. The V and J ends lost 5 bases and 4 bases respectively, with 11 bases between them. The CDR3 extends over 13 amino acids. Germline assignment: CDR1 SGHVS and CDR2 FNYEAQ. This CDR3 reads CASSPGPPTEAFF. Written as DNA, the CDR3 is TGTGCCAGCAGCCCCGGGCCCCCCACTGAAGCTTTCTTT.

The V call is TRBV4-1, the J call TRBJ2-2; perhaps TRBD2 as D (5 bases). The CDR3 is 17 amino acids. The germline V gene encodes CDR1 MGHRA and CDR2 YSYEKL. Deletions cut 1 base from V and 2 bases from J, with 14 bases between. The CDR3 DNA reads TGCGCCAGCAGCCAAGTTAAAGCGGTCGATAACACCGGGGAGCTGTTTTTT. As protein: CASSQVKAVDNTGELFF.

This clone was observed a single time. The chain is built from TRBV18 and TRBJ2-5; unclear D gene. Germline V CDR1 and CDR2: KGHSH, LQKENI. The CDR3 covers 16 residues. With 2 bases removed from V and 1 base from J, the gap between germline ends came to 14 bases. The CDR3 DNA is TGTGCCAGCTCACCAGAGGCCGCAGCCCCCCAAGAGACCCAGTACTTC. Translated, it gives CASSPEAAAPQETQYF.

The CDR3 region has the DNA TGTGCCAGCAGTTTATATCAGGGGACTAATGAAAAACTGTTTTTT. It specifies CASSLYQGTNEKLFF. This chain connects TRBV28 to TRBJ1-4, with a weak D call TRBD1 (6 bases). The CDR3 sequence is 15 residues long. From germline, CDR1 is MDHEN and CDR2 SYDVKM. The V end lost 1 base, the J end lost 2 bases, and 8 bases lay between the germline ends.

V gene TRBV19 combines with J gene TRBJ2-7, with D perhaps assigned TRBD1 or TRBD2 (6 bases each). Germline-derived CDR1 and CDR2 are LNHDA and SQIVND (reference sequence). The CDR3 runs to 14 residues. V was trimmed by 1 base and J by 3 bases, leaving 10 bases between them. The CDR3 is CASSIVGGGYEQYF. The CDR3 DNA follows: TGTGCCAGTAGTATAGTCGGAGGGGGCTACGAGCAGTACTTC.

In its sample, this clone was seen once. This sequence joins TRBV9 and TRBJ1-2, with TRBD1 identical over 7 bases. Trimming cost V 0 bases and J 1 base; bases outside gene matches: 3. The length of the CDR3 is 15 residues. Germline V gives CDR1 SGDLS, CDR2 YYNGEE. The CDR3 here is CASSVGQGFNYGYTF. The CDR3 DNA sequence: TGTGCCAGCAGCGTAGGACAGGGATTTAACTATGGCTACACCTTC.

The gene calls are TRBV27 and TRBJ2-1; 7 bases fit TRBD1. The CDR3 consists of 14 residues. V was pared by 4 bases and J by 4 bases, with 4 bases of the junction left unmatched. The V gene's germline CDR1 is MNHEY and CDR2 SMNVEV (reference sequence). CDR3 nucleotide sequence: TGTGCCAGCAGTTCTCTGGACAGGTACAATGAGCAGTTCTTC. Its protein product is CASSSLDRYNEQFF.

CDR3 residues: CASSETGLYGYTF. CDR3 sequence (DNA): TGTGCCAGCAGTGAAACGGGGCTCTATGGCTACACCTTC. V is TRBV6-1 and J is TRBJ1-2, with a possible D match to TRBD1 (5 bases). CDR1 is MNHNS, CDR2 SASEGT, per germline. The V end lost 2 bases, the J end lost 4 bases, and 8 bases lay between the germline ends. CDR3 size: 13 residues.